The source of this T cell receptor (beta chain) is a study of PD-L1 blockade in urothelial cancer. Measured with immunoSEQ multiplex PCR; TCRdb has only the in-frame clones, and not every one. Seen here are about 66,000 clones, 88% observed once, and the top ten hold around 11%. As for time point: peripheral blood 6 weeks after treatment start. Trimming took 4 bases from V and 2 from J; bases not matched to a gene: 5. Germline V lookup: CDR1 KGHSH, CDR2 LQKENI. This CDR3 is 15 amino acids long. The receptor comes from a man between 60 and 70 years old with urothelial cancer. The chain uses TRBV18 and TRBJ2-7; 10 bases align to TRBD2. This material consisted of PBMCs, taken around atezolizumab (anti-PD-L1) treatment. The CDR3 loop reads CASSLRTSGTYEQYF. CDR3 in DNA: TGTGCCAGCTCACTTCGGACTAGCGGAACCTACGAGCAGTACTTC. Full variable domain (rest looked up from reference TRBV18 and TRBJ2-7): NAGVMQNPRHLVRRRGQEARLRCSPMKGHSHVYWYRQLPEEGLKFMVYLQKENIIDESGMPKERFSAEFPKEGPSILRIQQVVRGDSAAYFCASSLRTSGTYEQYFGPGTRLTVT.